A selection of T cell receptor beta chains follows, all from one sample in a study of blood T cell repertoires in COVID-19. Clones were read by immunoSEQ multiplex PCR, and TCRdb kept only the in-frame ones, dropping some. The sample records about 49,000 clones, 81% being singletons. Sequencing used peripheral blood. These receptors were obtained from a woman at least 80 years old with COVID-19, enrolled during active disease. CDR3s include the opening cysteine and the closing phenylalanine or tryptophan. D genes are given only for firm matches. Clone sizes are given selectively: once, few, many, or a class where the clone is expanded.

TGTGCCAGCAGTCCCGAAAGGGGTAGTGAGCAGTTCTTC	CASSPERGSEQFF	TRBV27	TRBJ2-1	.	.
TGCAGCGTAGGACAGGGTGCCTATGGCTACACCTTC	CSVGQGAYGYTF	TRBV29-1	TRBJ1-2	once	TRBD1
TGTGCCAGTGCCTCTAGCGGGGGCAAGACCCAGTACTTC	CASASSGGKTQYF	TRBV19	TRBJ2-5	.	TRBD2
TGTGCCAGCAGCTTAACCAGGGGGCGAATAACTGAAGCTTTCTTT	CASSLTRGRITEAFF	TRBV11-2	TRBJ1-1	.	TRBD1
TGTGCCAGCAGAAACGGCGGGAGTAATGAGCAGTTCTTC	CASRNGGSNEQFF	TRBV6-5	TRBJ2-1	.	TRBD2
TGTGCCAGCAATTGGCAGGGATGGACAGATACGCAGTATTTT	CASNWQGWTDTQYF	TRBV2	TRBJ2-3	.	.
TGTGCCAGCAGCCCCGGACAGGGGATACGCACAGATACGCAGTATTTT	CASSPGQGIRTDTQYF	TRBV11-3	TRBJ2-3	.	TRBD1
TGTGCCAGCAGTGAATACGGGACTCCCATGGGGGGCTACACCTTC	CASSEYGTPMGGYTF	TRBV6-1	TRBJ1-2	few	.
TGTGCCAGCAGCCCGACACCGGGACAGGGGGCGCGGGGCGAGCAGTACTTC	CASSPTPGQGARGEQYF	TRBV3-1/TRBV3-2	TRBJ2-7	.	TRBD1
TGCAGCGTGGCGCTGGGGGCAGGCACCTATGGCTACACCTTC	CSVALGAGTYGYTF	TRBV29-1	TRBJ1-2	once	.
TGCGCCAGCAGGTCGTGGGGGGACGGGACAGATACGCAGTATTTT	CASRSWGDGTDTQYF	TRBV5-1	TRBJ2-3	.	.
TGTGCCAGCAGCTCCAGAGGCTCTGCCTCTGGAAACACCATATATTTT	CASSSRGSASGNTIYF	TRBV11-2	TRBJ1-3	.	.
TGCGCCCGTCCAATGAAGGGACAGCAGAACACTGAAGCTTTCTTT	CARPMKGQQNTEAFF	TRBV5-1	TRBJ1-1	.	TRBD1
TGTGCCAGCAGCTTCGGGACTAGCGGGGTAGAGACCCAGTACTTC	CASSFGTSGVETQYF	TRBV7-3	TRBJ2-5	.	TRBD2
TGTGCCAGCAGCTCCTATTTTGGCGGATCTTTCACAGATACGCAGTATTTT	CASSSYFGGSFTDTQYF	TRBV7-2	TRBJ2-3	.	.
TGTGCCAGCGAGAGGGAAATGAACACTGAAGCTTTCTTT	CASEREMNTEAFF	TRBV7-2	TRBJ1-1	.	.
TGTGCCAGTACCGGGACAGGGAATAGCAATCAGCCCCAGCATTTT	CASTGTGNSNQPQHF	TRBV19	TRBJ1-5	.	TRBD1
TGTGCCAGCAGTTTAGCGGGAGGGCTAGCCAAAAACATTCAGTACTTC	CASSLAGGLAKNIQYF	TRBV27	TRBJ2-4	.	TRBD2
TGTGCCAGCAGTTTAGCGGGGAACTATGGCTACACCTTC	CASSLAGNYGYTF	TRBV27	TRBJ1-2	few	.
TGTGCCAGTAGCGGTAGCGGGAGATACGAGCAGTACTTC	CASSGSGRYEQYF	TRBV19	TRBJ2-7	.	TRBD2
TGTGCCAGCAGCCCTAGTGGAAAGACCCAGTACTTC	CASSPSGKTQYF	TRBV7-6	TRBJ2-5	.	.
TGTGCCAGCAGTGAAGACAGGGCCGCGACTCAGCCCCAGCATTTT	CASSEDRAATQPQHF	TRBV2	TRBJ1-5	.	.
TGCGCCAGCAGCTTGGTATCCGAGAGGGATACGCAGTATTTT	CASSLVSERDTQYF	TRBV5-1	TRBJ2-3	.	.
TGTGCCAGCAGCGAGGGGACTAGCGCGACTGGGGCCAACGTCCTGACTTTC	CASSEGTSATGANVLTF	TRBV9	TRBJ2-6	.	TRBD2
TGTGCCTGGAGGGGACTAGCGGGTGAGACCCAGTACTTC	CAWRGLAGETQYF	TRBV30	TRBJ2-5	.	TRBD2
TGTGCCAGCAGCTTACGGTGGACAGGGAAGGGCGAGCAGTACTTC	CASSLRWTGKGEQYF	TRBV11-2	TRBJ2-7	.	TRBD1
TGTGCCAGCAGCTTAAGGACAGCCTTCTCTGGAAACACCATATATTTT	CASSLRTAFSGNTIYF	TRBV7-2	TRBJ1-3	.	.
TGTGCCAGCAGTCCAGGGGGCTTCTATGGCTACACCTTC	CASSPGGFYGYTF	TRBV28	TRBJ1-2	.	TRBD1
TGTGCCAGCAGTTCATACAGGGGGGAGACCCAGTACTTC	CASSSYRGETQYF	TRBV12-3/TRBV12-4	TRBJ2-5	.	TRBD1
TGTGCCAGCACCCCACAGGGGGCTTACACAGATACGCAGTATTTT	CASTPQGAYTDTQYF	TRBV27	TRBJ2-3	.	TRBD1
TGTGCCAGCAGCTTGGTGACAGGGGGCTTCACTGAAGCTTTCTTT	CASSLVTGGFTEAFF	TRBV5-4	TRBJ1-1	.	TRBD1
TGTGCCAGCAGCTTGTCAGGGTTTGCGCCCGCCAAAAACATTCAGTACTTC	CASSLSGFAPAKNIQYF	TRBV5-8	TRBJ2-4	.	.
TGTGCCACCAGCAGAGTGGGGGGGGCTGGAAACACCATATATTTT	CATSRVGGAGNTIYF	TRBV15	TRBJ1-3	few	.
TGTGCCAGCAGCTCCCAGGGTGAAGGTGGCTACACCTTC	CASSSQGEGGYTF	TRBV5-6	TRBJ1-2	.	.
TGTGCCAGCAGTTTTGACCGGGGATACGAGCAGTACTTC	CASSFDRGYEQYF	TRBV27	TRBJ2-7	.	.
TGTGCCAGCAGCCTACTACAGGGGATGGCAGATACGCAGTATTTT	CASSLLQGMADTQYF	TRBV7-9	TRBJ2-3	.	TRBD1
TGTGCCAGCAGTTCGCCGGACAGGGGTAAGGGGCAGTACTTC	CASSSPDRGKGQYF	TRBV28	TRBJ2-7	.	TRBD1
TGTGCCAGCAGTTTGGGGGGGGCTAGCGGGCCGGAGACCCAGTACTTC	CASSLGGASGPETQYF	TRBV6-6	TRBJ2-5	.	TRBD2
TGTGCCAGCTCACCTTTTTTGACTAGCGGGGCCAACAATGAGCAGTTCTTC	CASSPFLTSGANNEQFF	TRBV18	TRBJ2-1	.	TRBD2
TGTGCCAGCAGCTTAGCGCCAGCGGGGAACTCCTACGAGCAGTACTTC	CASSLAPAGNSYEQYF	TRBV7-3	TRBJ2-7	.	TRBD2
TGTGCCACCAGTGACCCTAGGACAGGGTCCTACGAGCAGTACTTC	CATSDPRTGSYEQYF	TRBV24-1	TRBJ2-7	.	TRBD1
TGCGCCAGCAGCCAAGTGGTCGGAAGCGGGGGGGCCCAAGAGACCCAGTACTTC	CASSQVVGSGGAQETQYF	TRBV4-1	TRBJ2-5	few	TRBD2
TGTGCCAGCTCACTTCGGACTAGCGCTAGCACAGATACGCAGTATTTT	CASSLRTSASTDTQYF	TRBV18	TRBJ2-3	.	TRBD2
TGTGCCAGCAGCCGCGGGCAGGGAGGGGTAGATACGCAGTATTTT	CASSRGQGGVDTQYF	TRBV7-3	TRBJ2-3	.	TRBD2
TGTGCCAGTAAAGGACTAGCGGGAGGCTACTACAATGAGCAGTTCTTC	CASKGLAGGYYNEQFF	TRBV19	TRBJ2-1	once	TRBD2
TGTGCCAGCAGCTTGGTTTTCCCAGGGTCTCAGCCCCAGCATTTT	CASSLVFPGSQPQHF	TRBV5-8	TRBJ1-5	.	.
TGTGCCAGCAGTCTCGGACAGGGGGCGAGCGAGCAGTACTTC	CASSLGQGASEQYF	TRBV5-4	TRBJ2-7	.	TRBD1
TGTGCCATCTCCCAAGGGGTGAATTACGAGCAGTACTTC	CAISQGVNYEQYF	TRBV10-3	TRBJ2-7	.	.
TGTGCCAGCTGGCTGGGGGCAGTCGGTTCACCCCTCCACTTT	CASWLGAVGSPLHF	TRBV27	TRBJ1-6	few	.
TGTGCCAGCAGTCGAACTGACAGGACAGGGCAAAACATTCAGTACTTC	CASSRTDRTGQNIQYF	TRBV2	TRBJ2-4	once	TRBD1
TGTGCCATCAGTGAGTCGAAGACTAGCGTACGCACAGATACGCAGTATTTT	CAISESKTSVRTDTQYF	TRBV10-3	TRBJ2-3	.	TRBD2
TGTGCCATCAGTGAACAGGGCCCTGAAGCTTTCTTT	CAISEQGPEAFF	TRBV10-3	TRBJ1-1	.	.
TGTGCCAGTAGTCGGGCTAGCGGAACTCGCTCCTACGAGCAGTACTTC	CASSRASGTRSYEQYF	TRBV19	TRBJ2-7	.	TRBD2
TGTGCCACCAGCAGAGATTTCACAGGGGGTGAAAAACTGTTTTTT	CATSRDFTGGEKLFF	TRBV15	TRBJ1-4	.	TRBD1
TGCAGCGTCCCCGGGACAGGGTTCGGGGAGCTGTTTTTT	CSVPGTGFGELFF	TRBV29-1	TRBJ2-2	.	TRBD1